The sequence of this T cell receptor beta chain was determined in a study of immune evolution from preneoplasia to lung adenocarcinoma. Study as a whole: HLA loss of heterozygosity: less than 9% AIS, about 15% MIA, over 25% ADC, none AAH.

On this clone: Its antigen is as yet unknown.

Sequencing used immunoSEQ multiplex PCR; TCRdb keeps in-frame clones, though not all of them. The profile shows fewer than 50,000 clones, around 80% of them singletons. V was clipped by 6 bases and J by 5 bases, with 16 bases between them. This CDR3 region has 14 residues. Germline lookup yields CDR1 MDHEN and CDR2 SYDVKM. Findings and caveats of the study: Top clone frequencies peaked in normal lung, apparently declining through invasive adenocarcinoma. Later-stage lesions appeared to have more T cells, more diversity, less clonality. Highest clonality occurred in KRAS-mutant, not EGFR-mutant or double wild-type, nodules.

The sequencing input was FFPE invasive lung adenocarcinoma tissue. The sequence was obtained from a person between 55 and 69 years old with lung adenocarcinoma. The chain uses TRBV28 and TRBJ1-2; tentatively, D is TRBD1 (6 bases). The CDR3 loop is CASRKGVYEYGYTF. The DNA of the CDR3 is TGTGCCAGCAGGAAGGGGGTATATGAGTATGGCTACACCTTC.